This TCR beta chain was recovered during a study of blood T cell repertoires in COVID-19. This table comes from immunoSEQ multiplex PCR, and its TCRdb copy is limited to in-frame clones, with some not included. Altogether around 140,000 clones are present, under 90% being singletons, with the ten largest covering 2% to 3%. The CDR3 is 12 residues long. The germline V gene has CDR1 KGHDR and CDR2 SFDVKD. This chain connects TRBV24-1 to TRBJ2-1, with 9 positions matching TRBD2. What was sequenced was PBMCs or T cells enriched from blood (not recorded which). The clonotype was recovered from a man in his forties with acute COVID-19. CDR3 residues: CAAGGGYNEQFF. CDR3 bases: TGTGCGGCGGGGGGGGGCTACAATGAGCAGTTCTTC.